Presented here are 6 T cell receptor beta chains from one specimen sequenced in a study of radiotherapy plus CTLA-4 blockade in lung cancer (dated by TCRdb to 2016 to 2019). Receptor libraries were prepared by the immunoSEQ multiplex PCR assay. This is the immuneACCESS table as TCRdb keeps it, with only in-frame sequences that have V and J called. A part of the clones is gone; compared with another copy, unresolved V genes explain less than half, and the rest is unexplained. The sample profile shows 80,000 to 95,000 clones; roughly 85% of them were found once. The ten largest clones add up to about 23% of the sample. Sequences were derived from peripheral blood, sampled from a patient treated with radiotherapy plus ipilimumab. All receptors derive from a human donor with non-small cell lung cancer that progressed on radiotherapy plus ipilimumab.

The V gene is TRBV4-2, the J gene TRBJ2-1; weak D call: TRBD2 (6 bases). Trimming removed 0 bases at V and 5 bases at J, with 14 bases between. There are 16 residues in the CDR3. Germline CDR1 LGHNA, CDR2 YNFKEQ. CDR3 bases: TGTGCCAGCAGCCAAGATTGGGGAGGCGGTCACAATGAGCAGTTCTTC. It encodes CASSQDWGGGHNEQFF.

The gene calls are TRBV12-5 and TRBJ2-7; no clear D. Germline loops: CDR1 LGHNT, CDR2 FRNRAP. The ends were cut back, 2 bases at V and 5 bases at J, with 7 bases in the middle. The CDR3 totals 12 residues. CDR3 sequence (DNA): TGTGCTAGTGGTTTGTTCCAAAACGAGCAGTACTTC. Its translation: CASGLFQNEQYF.

This clone was seen a handful of times. V usage is TRBV7-9 and J usage is TRBJ1-3, with D possibly matching TRBD1 (5 bases). Germline V CDR1 and CDR2: SEHNR, FQNEAQ (reference sequence). The CDR3 length is 15 residues. V lost 3 bases, J lost 0 bases, and 9 bases lay in between. The CDR3 sequence: CASSLQGPSGNTIYF. In DNA, the CDR3 is TGTGCCAGCAGCTTGCAGGGTCCCTCTGGAAACACCATATATTTT.

This rearrangement joins TRBV7-8 to TRBJ2-7, with 9 bases aligning to TRBD1. The trim removed 4 bases at V and 2 bases at J, leaving 3 bases unmatched. Germline V gene sequence: CDR1 SGHVS, CDR2 FQNEAQ. The CDR3 has 14 residues. The CDR3 sequence: CASSWDRVTYEQYV. In DNA form, the CDR3 reads TGTGCCAGCAGCTGGGACAGGGTGACCTACGAGCAGTACGTC.

V is TRBV4-1 and J is TRBJ2-5; maybe TRBD2 (5 bases). CDR1 is MGHRA and CDR2 is YSYEKL in the germline V gene. V was pared by 8 bases and J by 11 bases, with 30 bases between. The CDR3 has 16 residues. The CDR3 DNA sequence: TGCGCCAGCTATATACTCCTAGGGCCGTCACCGTGGGAGCAGTACTTC. Translation: CASYILLGPSPWEQYF.

The rearrangement joins TRBV19 to TRBJ2-2; 8 bases are a match to TRBD2. Germline V lookup: CDR1 LNHDA, CDR2 SQIVND (reference sequence). The CDR3 consists of 16 residues. V gave up 2 bases and J gave up 6 bases; unmatched junction bases: 8. Written as DNA, the CDR3 is TGTGCCAGTAGTATACGCGGGAGGAAGGAAGCCGGGGAGCTGTTTTTT. It yields the protein CASSIRGRKEAGELFF.